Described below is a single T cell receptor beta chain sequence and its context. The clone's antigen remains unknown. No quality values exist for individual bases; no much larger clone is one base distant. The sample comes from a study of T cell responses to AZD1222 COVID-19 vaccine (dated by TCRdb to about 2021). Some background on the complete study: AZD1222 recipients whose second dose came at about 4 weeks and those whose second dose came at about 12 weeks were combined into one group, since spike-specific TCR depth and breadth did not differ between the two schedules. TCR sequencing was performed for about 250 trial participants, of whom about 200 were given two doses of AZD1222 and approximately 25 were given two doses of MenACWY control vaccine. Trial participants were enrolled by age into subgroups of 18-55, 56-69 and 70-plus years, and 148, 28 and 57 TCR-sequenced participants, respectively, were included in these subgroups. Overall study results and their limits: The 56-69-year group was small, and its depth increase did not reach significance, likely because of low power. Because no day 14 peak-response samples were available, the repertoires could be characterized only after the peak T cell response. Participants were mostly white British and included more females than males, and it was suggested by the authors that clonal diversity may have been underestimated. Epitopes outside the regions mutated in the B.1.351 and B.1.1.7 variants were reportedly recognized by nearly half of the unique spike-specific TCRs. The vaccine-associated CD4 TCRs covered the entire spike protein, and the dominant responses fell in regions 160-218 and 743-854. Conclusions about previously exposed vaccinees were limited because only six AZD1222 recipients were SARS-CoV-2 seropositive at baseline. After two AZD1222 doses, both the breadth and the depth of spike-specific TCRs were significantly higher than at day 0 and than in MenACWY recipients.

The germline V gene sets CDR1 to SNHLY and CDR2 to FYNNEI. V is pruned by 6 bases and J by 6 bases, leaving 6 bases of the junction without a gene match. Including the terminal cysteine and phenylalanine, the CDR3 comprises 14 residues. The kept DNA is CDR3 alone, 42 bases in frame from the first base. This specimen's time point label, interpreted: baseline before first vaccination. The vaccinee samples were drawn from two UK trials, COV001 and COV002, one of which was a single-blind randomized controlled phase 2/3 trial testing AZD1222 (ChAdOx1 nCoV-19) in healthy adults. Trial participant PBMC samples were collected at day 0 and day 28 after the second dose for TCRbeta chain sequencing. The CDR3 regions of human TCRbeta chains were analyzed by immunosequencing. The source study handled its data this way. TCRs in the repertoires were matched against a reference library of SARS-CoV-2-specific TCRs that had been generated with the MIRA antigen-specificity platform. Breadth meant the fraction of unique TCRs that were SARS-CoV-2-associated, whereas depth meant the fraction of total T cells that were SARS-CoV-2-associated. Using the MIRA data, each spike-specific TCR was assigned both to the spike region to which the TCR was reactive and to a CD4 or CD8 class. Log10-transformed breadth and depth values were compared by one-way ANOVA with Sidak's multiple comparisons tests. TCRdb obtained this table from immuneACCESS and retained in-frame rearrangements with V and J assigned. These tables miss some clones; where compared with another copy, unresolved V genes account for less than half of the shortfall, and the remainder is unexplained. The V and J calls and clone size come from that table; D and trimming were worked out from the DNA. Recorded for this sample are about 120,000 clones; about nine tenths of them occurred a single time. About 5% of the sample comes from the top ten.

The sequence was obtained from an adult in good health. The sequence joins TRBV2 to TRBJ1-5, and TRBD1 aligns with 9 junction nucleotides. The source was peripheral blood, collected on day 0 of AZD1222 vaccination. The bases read TGTGCCAGCAGCGCGGGACAGGGCGGTCAGCCCCAGCATTTT. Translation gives CASSAGQGGQPQHF.